Reported below is one T cell receptor (beta chain). Using immunoSEQ multiplex PCR, the repertoire was profiled, and TCRdb retains in-frame clones only, with some absent. Found here are some 72,000 clones, roughly 80% of them singletons; the top ten hold roughly 0.53%. The data originate from a study of OX40 agonist ivuxolimab in advanced cancers. V gave up 4 bases and J gave up 4 bases; unmatched junction bases: 6. The CDR3 length is 15 residues. Germline values: CDR1 SGHTA, CDR2 FQGNSA. This TCR came from an adult with an advanced solid tumor such as melanoma, head and neck, liver or kidney cancer. The chain links TRBV7-2 to TRBJ1-3, with TRBD1 identical over 8 bases. Sequencing was performed on CD4+ or CD8+ T cells sorted from blood, taken in a trial of the OX40 agonist ivuxolimab. The CDR3 DNA reads TGTGCCAGCAGCTCTCCGACAGGGGACGGAAACACCATATATTTT. Encoded protein: CASSSPTGDGNTIYF.